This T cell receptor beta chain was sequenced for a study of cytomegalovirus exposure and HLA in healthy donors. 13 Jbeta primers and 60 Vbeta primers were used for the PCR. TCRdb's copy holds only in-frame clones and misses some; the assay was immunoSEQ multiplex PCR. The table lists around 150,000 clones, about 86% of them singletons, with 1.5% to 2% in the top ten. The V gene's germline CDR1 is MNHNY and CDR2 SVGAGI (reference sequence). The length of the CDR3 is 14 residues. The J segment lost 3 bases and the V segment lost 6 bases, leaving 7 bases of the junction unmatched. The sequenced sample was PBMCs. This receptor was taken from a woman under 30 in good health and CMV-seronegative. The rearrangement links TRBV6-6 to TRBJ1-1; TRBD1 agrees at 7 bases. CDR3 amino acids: CASRDRARDTEAFF. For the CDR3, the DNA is TGTGCCAGCAGAGACAGGGCGAGGGACACTGAAGCTTTCTTT.